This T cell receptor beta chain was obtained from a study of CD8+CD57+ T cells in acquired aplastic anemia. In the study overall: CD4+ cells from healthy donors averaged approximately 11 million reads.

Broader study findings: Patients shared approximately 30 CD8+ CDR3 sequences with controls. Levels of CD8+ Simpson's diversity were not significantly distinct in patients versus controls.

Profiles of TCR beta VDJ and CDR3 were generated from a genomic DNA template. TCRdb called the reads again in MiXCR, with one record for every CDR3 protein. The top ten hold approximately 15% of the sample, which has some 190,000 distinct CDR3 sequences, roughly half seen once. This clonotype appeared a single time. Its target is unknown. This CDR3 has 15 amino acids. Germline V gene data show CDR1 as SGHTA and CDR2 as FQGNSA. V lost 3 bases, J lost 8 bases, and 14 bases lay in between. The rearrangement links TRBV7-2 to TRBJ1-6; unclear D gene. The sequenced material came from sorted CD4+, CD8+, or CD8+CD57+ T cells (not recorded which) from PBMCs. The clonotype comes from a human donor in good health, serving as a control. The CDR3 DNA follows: TGTGCCAGCAGCTTTCAAGACGCCGGAGATTCACCCCTCCACTTT. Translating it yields CASSFQDAGDSPLHF.